This entry lists 21 T cell receptor beta chains sequenced from one sample in a study of blood T cell repertoires in COVID-19. The data were produced by immunoSEQ multiplex PCR, yet TCRdb's version contains in-frame clones alone and is incomplete. The data show some 360,000 clones, approximately 89% seen once. Sample: peripheral blood. Source of these receptors: an older woman with COVID-19, enrolled during active disease.

DNA of the CDR3: TGTGCCATCAGTGATTCGGGACTAGACACAGATACGCAGTATTTT. It translates to CAISDSGLDTDTQYF. V gene TRBV10-3 combines with J gene TRBJ2-3; TRBD2 agrees at 8 bases. V was pared by 3 bases and J by 2 bases, with 4 bases of the junction left unmatched. The CDR3 has 15 amino acids. The germline CDR1 and CDR2 sequences are ENHRY and SYGVKD.

The chain has TRBV19 and TRBJ1-1; D is uncertain. Germline V gene data show CDR1 as LNHDA and CDR2 as SQIVND (reference sequence). The CDR3 is 15 amino acids. The ends were cut back, 1 base at V and 1 base at J, with 10 bases in the middle. The CDR3 coding sequence is TGTGCCAGTAGTATAGGGGCCGCTCAGAACACTGAAGCTTTCTTT. It is translated as CASSIGAAQNTEAFF.

This clone was detected a few times. V and J are TRBV27 and TRBJ1-6; no firm D call. CDR3 length: 15 amino acids. V was shortened by 7 bases and J by 6 bases, with 16 bases between the two germline ends. Per the germline V gene, CDR1 is MNHEY and CDR2 is SMNVEV (reference sequence). CDR3 coding DNA: TGTGCCAGCAAGTCAACCCCACAGATTAATTCACCCCTCCACTTT. The encoded protein is CASKSTPQINSPLHF.

The CDR3 sequence: CASSLYSGGAGETQYF. Written as DNA, the CDR3 is TGTGCCAGCAGCCTTTATAGCGGGGGGGCCGGAGAGACCCAGTACTTC. The rearrangement uses TRBV5-5 and TRBJ2-5; TRBD2 matches 11 bases. The CDR3 consists of 16 residues. The germline CDR1 and CDR2 sequences are SGHKS and YYEKEE (reference sequence). V trimming: 4 bases; J trimming: 4 bases; junction bases outside the gene matches: 9.

The gene calls are TRBV19 and TRBJ2-2, with TRBD1 matching 8 bases. This CDR3 is 18 amino acids long. Trimming removed 6 bases from V and 2 bases from J; junction bases left unmatched: 14. CDR1 LNHDA and CDR2 SQIVND come from the germline V gene (reference sequence). The chain's CDR3 is CASRGVDRGLYNTGELFF. The CDR3 coding sequence is TGTGCCAGTAGGGGGGTAGACAGGGGCCTCTATAACACCGGGGAGCTGTTTTTT.

The chain employs TRBV27 and TRBJ1-4; D might be TRBD1 (5 bases). The CDR3 sequence is 15 residues long. The V gene lost 7 bases and the J gene lost 8 bases, with 20 bases spanning the gap. Looked up from germline, CDR1 is MNHEY and CDR2 is SMNVEV (reference sequence). The CDR3 reads CASKQANGGGEKLFF. In nucleotides, the CDR3 is TGTGCCAGCAAGCAAGCCAACGGGGGAGGGGAAAAACTGTTTTTT.

This clone was seen once. Compared with germline, one end of the junction differs, possibly owing to a read error. This chain joins TRBV28 and TRBJ1-5, with no clear D. The germline CDR1 and CDR2 sequences are MDHEN and SYDVKM. The CDR3 consists of 9 residues. CDR3 in DNA: TGTGCCACCAATGGGCCCCAACATTTT. The encoded protein is CATNGPQHF.

The gene calls are TRBV18 and TRBJ2-2; D is unclear. V shed 4 bases and J shed 5 bases, with 8 bases lying between them. This CDR3 is built from 13 residues. The germline V gene encodes CDR1 KGHSH and CDR2 LQKENI. CDR3 DNA: TGTGCCAGCTCACAAACAGAAACCGGGGAGCTGTTTTTT. This gives the protein CASSQTETGELFF.

This clone was counted ten times or more. The chain joins TRBV6-4 to TRBJ2-3, with 7 bases fitting TRBD2. This CDR3 is built from 16 residues. Germline V gene data show CDR1 as MRHNA and CDR2 as SNTAGT. The V gene end was trimmed by 0 bases and the J gene end by 5 bases; junction bases not matched to a gene: 8. The CDR3 is CASSDSVTGGIDTQYF. The CDR3 DNA reads as TGTGCCAGCAGTGACTCCGTAACGGGGGGTATAGATACGCAGTATTTT.

The chain combines TRBV3-1 (or the pseudogene TRBV3-2) with TRBJ1-5, with a weak D call TRBD1 (6 bases). The germline CDR1 and CDR2 sequences are LGHDT and YNNKEL (reference sequence). This CDR3 is 15 amino acids long. Trimming took 0 bases from V and 2 from J, leaving 8 bases between them. The DNA for the CDR3 is TGTGCCAGCAGCCAAGATGCAGGGGGCAATCAGCCCCAGCATTTT. Amino acid sequence: CASSQDAGGNQPQHF.

This clone has ten or more counts. The chain links TRBV7-6 to TRBJ2-1; TRBD2 agrees at 12 bases. Per germline, CDR1 SGHVS and CDR2 FNYEAQ. V lost 4 bases to trimming and J lost 6 bases; unmatched junction nucleotides: 1. The CDR3 sequence is 14 residues long. The CDR3 spells CASSWTSGANEQFF. The CDR3 coding sequence is TGTGCCAGCAGCTGGACTAGCGGGGCCAATGAGCAGTTCTTC.

This chain connects TRBV18 to TRBJ1-2, with D perhaps TRBD1 (5 bases). CDR3 size: 16 residues. Germline CDR1 is KGHSH and CDR2 is LQKENI. The V end lost 4 bases, the J end lost 4 bases, and 19 bases lay between the germline ends. CDR3 region: CASSRDRSSSVYGYTF. CDR3 coding DNA: TGTGCCAGCTCACGTGACAGAAGTAGTTCGGTCTATGGCTACACCTTC.

The chain has TRBV27 and TRBJ2-5; 8 nucleotides align to TRBD1. The CDR3 contains 14 residues. Germline V gene sequence: CDR1 MNHEY, CDR2 SMNVEV (reference sequence). After removal of 2 bases from V and 5 bases from J, the junction contained 4 bases not matched to a gene. The CDR3 nucleotides read TGTGCCAGCAGTTTACTTCAGGGGGCCGAGACCCAGTACTTC. Translation gives CASSLLQGAETQYF.

CDR3 sequence reads: CAISGQGGANVLTF. The CDR3, as DNA: TGTGCCATCAGTGGACAGGGGGGAGCCAACGTCCTGACTTTC. This chain uses TRBV10-3 with TRBJ2-6, with 9 positions matching TRBD1. V shed 4 bases and J 7 bases; nucleotides not matched to a gene: 2. CDR1 and CDR2 (germline): ENHRY, SYGVKD. The CDR3 length is 14 residues.

The rearrangement joins TRBV6-2 or TRBV6-3 to TRBJ1-5; D gene unclear. Trimming took 5 bases from V and 4 from J, leaving 6 bases between them. CDR3 length equals 12 residues. Germline V lookup: CDR1 MNHEY, CDR2 SVGEGT. The DNA for the CDR3 is TGTGCCAGCAGTACAGTTAATCAGCCCCAGCATTTT. Residues: CASSTVNQPQHF.

The rearrangement links TRBV18 to TRBJ1-2, with 7 bases fitting TRBD1. Germline CDR1 reads KGHSH; CDR2 reads LQKENI. The length of the CDR3 is 11 residues. V shed 4 bases and J 8 bases; nucleotides not matched to a gene: 1. CDR3 sequence: CASSQGQGYTF. The CDR3 DNA reads as TGTGCCAGCTCACAGGGACAGGGCTACACCTTC.

This chain uses TRBV19 with TRBJ1-5, with a weak D call TRBD1 (5 bases). The germline V gene has CDR1 LNHDA and CDR2 SQIVND (reference sequence). The CDR3 runs 15 residues. Between the trimmed V and J ends, which lost 5 bases and 6 bases, there was a span of 17 bases. This CDR3 reads CASSDRALGGQPQHF. The CDR3 coding sequence is TGTGCCAGTAGTGACCGGGCCCTCGGGGGTCAGCCCCAGCATTTT.

The chain employs TRBV6-5 and TRBJ1-5; TRBD1 might be the D (5 bases). Germline CDR1 MNHEY, CDR2 SVGAGI. Deletions cut 7 bases from V and 5 bases from J, with 18 bases between. The CDR3 extends over 15 amino acids. DNA of the CDR3: TGTGCCAGCAACCCCCCCGGGACGGGAGATCAGCCCCAGCATTTT. It translates to CASNPPGTGDQPQHF.

In nucleotides, the CDR3 is TGTGCCAGCAGCTTAGTCGCGGGGATTGGCTACACCTTC. Translating gives CASSLVAGIGYTF. The V and J genes are TRBV7-8 and TRBJ1-2; no definite D call. The CDR3 consists of 13 residues. Germline CDR1 SGHVS, CDR2 FQNEAQ. Trimming left V 1 base short and J 7 bases short, with 10 bases between.

This rearrangement joins TRBV6-5 to TRBJ1-6; 10 nucleotides agree with TRBD1. After removal of 7 bases from V and 4 bases from J, the junction contained 4 bases not matched to a gene. The CDR3 covers 15 residues. Per germline, CDR1 MNHEY and CDR2 SVGAGI. CDR3 sequence: CASTRQGAYNSPLHF. The CDR3 coding sequence is TGTGCCAGCACCCGACAGGGGGCGTATAATTCACCCCTCCACTTT.

The chain recombines TRBV5-8 with TRBJ1-1; possibly TRBD1 for D (5 bases). Germline CDR1 SGHTS, CDR2 YDEGEE. Trimming cost V 2 bases and J 4 bases, with 9 bases left between them. The CDR3 runs 13 residues. CDR3 sequence: CASSLRRVTEAFF. The DNA for the CDR3 is TGTGCCAGCAGCTTACGCAGGGTCACTGAAGCTTTCTTT.